This T cell receptor beta chain was profiled in a study of blood T cell repertoires in COVID-19. Across the whole study: Samples of COVID-19 (acute and convalescent) were obtained from the United States, Italy and Spain. Sources were T cells, B-cell-depleted T cells, or PBMCs; the material itself was cDNA or gDNA.

The CDR3 has 17 amino acids. J lost 0 bases, V lost 3 bases, and 8 bases had no gene match. Germline CDR1 and CDR2: SGHDT and YYEEEE. Study processing details: How many nucleated cells were present was estimated from reference gene primer amplification. The method was immunoSEQ multiplex PCR; TCRdb's version includes in-frame clones alone and lacks a portion of them. The DNA was the basis for D and trimming; V, J and clone size are from that table. The sample holds approximately 77,000 clones; about 87% are singletons and the top ten take around 7%. The chain combines TRBV5-6 with TRBJ2-2; 7 bases align to TRBD1. The sequence came from a woman of 80 years or more with acute or convalescent COVID-19. The sequenced sample was peripheral blood. CDR3 in DNA: TGTGCCAGCAGCTACATAATAGACAGGGCGAACACCGGGGAGCTGTTTTTT. Protein: CASSYIIDRANTGELFF.